These T cell receptor beta chains were read from a single sample in a study of cytotoxic CD8 clonotypes in ibrutinib-treated CLL. Here immunoSEQ multiplex PCR was the method, and the copy in TCRdb shows in-frame clones only, minus some. The profile covers tens of thousands of clones, with around 70% appearing a single time and 13% taken by the ten largest. The sample was PBMCs, taken after 12 months of ibrutinib treatment. Receptor source: a human donor with chronic lymphocytic leukemia. CDR3s include the opening cysteine and the closing phenylalanine or tryptophan. D genes are given only for firm matches. Size tells how often a clone was seen (once, few, many) or the class of an expanded clone, and some rows leave it out.

len: 14; v_gene: TRBV4-1; d_gene: .; j_gene: TRBJ2-3; abundance: .; CDR3aa: CASSQTQVTDTQYF; CDR3nt: TGCGCCAGCAGCCAAACCCAGGTCACAGATACGCAGTATTTT
len: 17; v_gene: TRBV18; d_gene: TRBD1; j_gene: TRBJ2-5; abundance: .; CDR3aa: CASSRDPVGQGQETQYF; CDR3nt: TGTGCCAGCTCACGAGACCCGGTTGGACAGGGGCAAGAGACCCAGTACTTC
len: 15; v_gene: TRBV2; d_gene: TRBD2; j_gene: TRBJ2-3; abundance: .; CDR3aa: CASNNLAGVTDTQYF; CDR3nt: TGTGCCAGTAACAATCTAGCGGGGGTCACAGATACGCAGTATTTT
len: 15; v_gene: TRBV5-6; d_gene: .; j_gene: TRBJ2-7; abundance: once; CDR3aa: CASSFSGTGDYEQYF; CDR3nt: TGTGCCAGCAGCTTTTCTGGGACTGGGGACTACGAGCAGTACTTC
len: 17; v_gene: TRBV5-1; d_gene: TRBD1; j_gene: TRBJ2-5; abundance: few; CDR3aa: CASSSDPPQGAGETQYF; CDR3nt: TGCGCCAGCAGCTCGGACCCCCCACAGGGGGCGGGGGAGACCCAGTACTTC
len: 19; v_gene: TRBV18; d_gene: .; j_gene: TRBJ1-4; abundance: .; CDR3aa: CASSLYSTGSGTTNEKLFF; CDR3nt: TGTGCCAGCTCACTCTATTCCACAGGGTCCGGGACAACTAATGAAAAACTGTTTTTT
len: 13; v_gene: TRBV6-6; d_gene: TRBD1; j_gene: TRBJ2-7; abundance: few; CDR3aa: CASRNRDSYEQYF; CDR3nt: TGTGCCAGCAGGAATAGGGACAGCTACGAGCAGTACTTC
len: 11; v_gene: TRBV20-1; d_gene: TRBD1; j_gene: TRBJ2-7; abundance: .; CDR3aa: CSGTVSYEQYF; CDR3nt: TGCTCCGGGACAGTCTCCTACGAGCAGTACTTC
len: 14; v_gene: TRBV28; d_gene: TRBD1; j_gene: TRBJ1-5; abundance: few; CDR3aa: CASKRTGDAQPQHF; CDR3nt: TGTGCCAGCAAACGGACAGGGGATGCTCAGCCCCAGCATTTT
len: 14; v_gene: TRBV4-1; d_gene: .; j_gene: TRBJ1-2; abundance: .; CDR3aa: CASSQEYREYGYTF; CDR3nt: TGCGCCAGCAGCCAAGAATACAGGGAGTATGGCTACACCTTC
len: 15; v_gene: TRBV10-3; d_gene: TRBD1; j_gene: TRBJ2-7; abundance: once; CDR3aa: CAIRPGTGSDYEQYF; CDR3nt: TGTGCCATCAGACCCGGGACAGGGTCGGACTACGAGCAGTACTTC
len: 11; v_gene: TRBV6-6; d_gene: .; j_gene: TRBJ1-2; abundance: .; CDR3aa: CASRVGYGYTF; CDR3nt: TGTGCCAGTAGGGTTGGCTATGGCTACACCTTC
len: 15; v_gene: TRBV27; d_gene: .; j_gene: TRBJ2-1; abundance: .; CDR3aa: CASSAGTGAYNEQFF; CDR3nt: TGTGCCAGCAGTGCAGGGACCGGAGCCTACAATGAGCAGTTCTTC
len: 12; v_gene: TRBV5-1; d_gene: TRBD1; j_gene: TRBJ1-6; abundance: .; CDR3aa: CASSTGDPPLHF; CDR3nt: TGCGCCAGCAGCACAGGGGACCCACCCCTCCACTTT
len: 14; v_gene: TRBV7-9; d_gene: .; j_gene: TRBJ1-2; abundance: .; CDR3aa: CASSLDPDLYGYTF; CDR3nt: TGTGCCAGCAGCTTGGACCCGGACCTCTATGGCTACACCTTC
len: 12; v_gene: TRBV6-5; d_gene: .; j_gene: TRBJ2-3; abundance: .; CDR3aa: CLAKGSTDTQYF; CDR3nt: TGTCTGGCTAAGGGTAGCACAGATACGCAGTATTTT
len: 16; v_gene: TRBV11-2; d_gene: TRBD1; j_gene: TRBJ1-6; abundance: few; CDR3aa: CASSVPYRGYNSPLHF; CDR3nt: TGTGCCAGCAGCGTCCCGTACAGGGGGTATAATTCACCCCTCCACTTT
len: 16; v_gene: TRBV27; d_gene: .; j_gene: TRBJ1-2; abundance: .; CDR3aa: CASSLALAGSPYGYTF; CDR3nt: TGTGCCAGCAGTTTAGCCCTAGCGGGATCCCCATATGGCTACACCTTC
len: 16; v_gene: TRBV2; d_gene: TRBD2; j_gene: TRBJ2-3; abundance: .; CDR3aa: CASSAGLAGVADTQYF; CDR3nt: TGTGCCAGCAGTGCCGGACTAGCGGGGGTTGCAGATACGCAGTATTTT
len: 14; v_gene: TRBV6-6; d_gene: .; j_gene: TRBJ1-2; abundance: .; CDR3aa: CASTFTGVNYGYTF; CDR3nt: TGTGCCAGCACCTTTACGGGGGTTAACTATGGCTACACCTTC
len: 14; v_gene: TRBV7-9; d_gene: .; j_gene: TRBJ1-2; abundance: .; CDR3aa: CASSHTQGLYGYTF; CDR3nt: TGTGCCAGCAGCCACACACAGGGCCTCTATGGCTACACCTTC
len: 16; v_gene: TRBV15; d_gene: .; j_gene: TRBJ1-4; abundance: .; CDR3aa: CATSRDQGGTGEKLFF; CDR3nt: TGTGCCACCAGCAGAGATCAAGGAGGGACCGGGGAAAAACTGTTTTTT
len: 14; v_gene: TRBV6-4; d_gene: .; j_gene: TRBJ2-2; abundance: .; CDR3aa: CASSGTTNTGELFF; CDR3nt: TGTGCCAGTTCCGGGACAACGAACACCGGGGAGCTGTTTTTT
len: 15; v_gene: TRBV7-2; d_gene: TRBD2; j_gene: TRBJ2-1; abundance: .; CDR3aa: CASSPRERGGNEQFF; CDR3nt: TGTGCCAGCAGCCCCAGGGAGCGGGGGGGGAATGAGCAGTTCTTC
len: 12; v_gene: TRBV7-9; d_gene: .; j_gene: TRBJ1-5; abundance: .; CDR3aa: CASSLDYQPQHF; CDR3nt: TGTGCCAGCAGCTTAGACTACCAGCCCCAGCATTTT
len: 15; v_gene: TRBV6-5; d_gene: .; j_gene: TRBJ1-2; abundance: few; CDR3aa: CASSPVWEGYYGYTF; CDR3nt: TGTGCCAGCAGTCCGGTGTGGGAGGGGTACTATGGCTACACCTTC
len: 12; v_gene: TRBV19; d_gene: .; j_gene: TRBJ2-1; abundance: .; CDR3aa: CASSMRTGTLLF; CDR3nt: TGTGCCAGTAGTATGAGAACCGGGACACTACTCTTC
len: 18; v_gene: TRBV5-5; d_gene: TRBD1; j_gene: TRBJ1-3; abundance: .; CDR3aa: CASSLVPLDRFSGNTIYF; CDR3nt: TGTGCCAGCAGCTTGGTGCCCCTGGACAGGTTCTCTGGAAACACCATATATTTT
len: 15; v_gene: TRBV19; d_gene: .; j_gene: TRBJ1-6; abundance: .; CDR3aa: CASSTGGSYNSPLHF; CDR3nt: TGTGCCAGTAGTACCGGGGGCTCCTATAATTCACCCCTCCACTTT
len: 14; v_gene: TRBV19; d_gene: .; j_gene: TRBJ1-5; abundance: few; CDR3aa: CASNPGHSNQPQHF; CDR3nt: TGTGCCAGTAACCCGGGACATAGCAATCAGCCCCAGCATTTT
len: 16; v_gene: TRBV7-7; d_gene: .; j_gene: TRBJ2-5; abundance: .; CDR3aa: CASSLGAGAFQETQYF; CDR3nt: TGTGCTAGCAGCTTGGGGGCCGGAGCCTTCCAAGAGACCCAGTACTTC
len: 14; v_gene: TRBV19; d_gene: .; j_gene: TRBJ1-2; abundance: few; CDR3aa: CASSPIQGTYGYTF; CDR3nt: TGTGCCAGTAGCCCAATACAGGGCACCTATGGCTACACCTTC
len: 16; v_gene: TRBV18; d_gene: TRBD1; j_gene: TRBJ2-7; abundance: .; CDR3aa: CASSPVPGTGTYEQYF; CDR3nt: TGTGCCAGCTCACCGGTTCCCGGGACAGGGACCTACGAGCAGTACTTC
len: 14; v_gene: TRBV4-2; d_gene: TRBD1; j_gene: TRBJ1-5; abundance: .; CDR3aa: CASSDGQGGQPQHF; CDR3nt: TGTGCCAGCAGCGACGGACAGGGGGGTCAGCCCCAGCATTTT
len: 11; v_gene: TRBV30; d_gene: .; j_gene: TRBJ1-2; abundance: once; CDR3aa: CACPAVYGYTF; CDR3nt: TGTGCCTGCCCGGCTGTCTATGGCTACACCTTC
len: 13; v_gene: TRBV2; d_gene: .; j_gene: TRBJ1-5; abundance: .; CDR3aa: CASTLGYSQPQHF; CDR3nt: TGTGCCAGTACCCTCGGATACAGTCAACCCCAGCATTTT
len: 14; v_gene: TRBV6-5; d_gene: TRBD1; j_gene: TRBJ1-2; abundance: few; CDR3aa: CASGTGDIVYGYTF; CDR3nt: TGTGCCAGCGGGACAGGGGACATTGTCTATGGCTACACCTTC
len: 15; v_gene: TRBV25-1; d_gene: .; j_gene: TRBJ2-1; abundance: .; CDR3aa: CASIPGTGPHNEQFF; CDR3nt: TGTGCCAGCATCCCAGGTACGGGGCCCCACAATGAGCAGTTCTTC
len: 15; v_gene: TRBV6-4; d_gene: TRBD2; j_gene: TRBJ2-3; abundance: .; CDR3aa: CASSDGTSGTDTQYF; CDR3nt: TGTGCCAGCAGTGACGGGACTAGCGGCACAGATACGCAGTATTTT
len: 15; v_gene: TRBV5-6; d_gene: .; j_gene: TRBJ2-2; abundance: once; CDR3aa: CASSTEQEYTGELFF; CDR3nt: TGTGCCAGCAGCACAGAACAGGAATACACCGGGGAGCTGTTTTTT
len: 13; v_gene: TRBV18; d_gene: .; j_gene: TRBJ2-5; abundance: .; CDR3aa: CASSRGAEETQYF; CDR3nt: TGTGCCAGCTCACGGGGGGCAGAAGAGACCCAGTACTTC
len: 13; v_gene: TRBV28; d_gene: .; j_gene: TRBJ1-2; abundance: .; CDR3aa: CASSTVGGSGYTF; CDR3nt: TGTGCCAGCAGTACTGTTGGGGGCTCAGGCTACACCTTC
len: 14; v_gene: TRBV18; d_gene: .; j_gene: TRBJ2-6; abundance: .; CDR3aa: CASSPRTGANVLTF; CDR3nt: TGTGCCAGCTCACCACGAACTGGGGCCAACGTCCTGACTTTC
len: 14; v_gene: TRBV11-2; d_gene: .; j_gene: TRBJ2-2; abundance: .; CDR3aa: CASSLGLRGGELFF; CDR3nt: TGTGCCAGCAGCTTAGGCCTTCGGGGCGGAGAGCTGTTTTTT
len: 17; v_gene: TRBV28; d_gene: .; j_gene: TRBJ1-5; abundance: .; CDR3aa: CASSLWGGRHSNQPQHF; CDR3nt: TGTGCCAGCAGTTTATGGGGGGGCCGCCATAGCAATCAGCCCCAGCATTTT
len: 15; v_gene: TRBV6-1; d_gene: TRBD1; j_gene: TRBJ2-5; abundance: .; CDR3aa: CASTEDRDGSETQYF; CDR3nt: TGTGCCAGCACTGAAGACAGGGACGGGTCGGAGACCCAGTACTTC
len: 14; v_gene: TRBV28; d_gene: .; j_gene: TRBJ1-5; abundance: .; CDR3aa: CASSGSQLNQPQHF; CDR3nt: TGTGCCAGCAGCGGTTCCCAGCTCAATCAGCCCCAGCATTTT